Each of the 28 T cell receptor beta chains below was sequenced from the same sample in a study of cytomegalovirus exposure and HLA in healthy donors. Primers: 60 Vbeta forward and 13 Jbeta reverse. Using immunoSEQ multiplex PCR, the repertoire was profiled, and TCRdb retains in-frame clones only, with some absent. There are 100,000 to 150,000 clones in the sample; about three quarters occur only once, and 1.2% lies in the top ten. Sequenced sample: PBMCs. These receptor sequences come from a female donor in good health and CMV-seronegative.

Concerning this clone: Germline and junction disagree at one end, which may indicate a read error. The genes are TRBV7-9 and TRBJ2-2; TRBD1 agrees at 7 bases. This CDR3 contains 16 residues. Germline lookup yields CDR1 SEHNR and CDR2 FQNEAQ (reference sequence). The CDR3 nucleotides read TGTTCCAGCAGCCACAGGGGTAGACTCTACACCGGGGAGCTGTTTTTT. Translating gives CSSSHRGRLYTGELFF.

The rearrangement joins TRBV27 to TRBJ2-5, with 14 bases fitting TRBD2. The CDR3 totals 18 residues. CDR1 is MNHEY, CDR2 SMNVEV, per germline (reference sequence). Trimming cost V 2 bases and J 5 bases; bases outside gene matches: 10. In DNA, the CDR3 is TGTGCCAGCAGTTTACTTGGGACTAGCGGGGGCCAAACGGAGACCCAGTACTTC. Protein product: CASSLLGTSGGQTETQYF.

In its sample, this clone was seen a few times. The chain has TRBV7-9 and TRBJ2-1; 9 bases fit TRBD1. The V segment lost 0 bases and the J segment 6 bases; nucleotides outside the gene matches: 3. This CDR3 region has 15 residues. CDR1 is SEHNR and CDR2 is FQNEAQ in the germline V gene (reference sequence). The DNA of the CDR3 is TGTGCCAGCAGCTTAGCCGGGACAGGGCGCAATGAGCAGTTCTTC. It translates to CASSLAGTGRNEQFF.

The gene calls are TRBV27 and TRBJ1-1, with 7 bases aligning to TRBD1. Germline CDR1 is MNHEY and CDR2 is SMNVEV (reference sequence). The CDR3 loop spans 18 amino acids. V lost 8 bases and J lost 2; bases outside the gene matches: 20. The CDR3 DNA reads as TGTGCCAGCCGCCCCCGACAGGGAGGAAGACCACTAAACACTGAAGCTTTCTTT. This encodes CASRPRQGGRPLNTEAFF.

The V and J genes are TRBV5-1 and TRBJ2-5; TRBD1 aligns across 11 bases. Germline V lookup: CDR1 SGHRS, CDR2 YFSETQ. The CDR3 is made up of 15 amino acids. Trimming at V came to 3 bases and at J to 2 bases, leaving 3 bases not matched to a gene. The CDR3 loop reads CASSWGDRGQETQYF. For the CDR3, the DNA is TGCGCCAGCAGCTGGGGGGACAGGGGGCAAGAGACCCAGTACTTC.

The chain employs TRBV9 and TRBJ1-3; TRBD1 might be the D (5 bases). Germline lookup yields CDR1 SGDLS and CDR2 YYNGEE. The CDR3 spans 15 residues. V was cut by 0 bases and J by 0 bases, with 7 bases left in between. CDR3 amino acids: CASSVVGASGNTIYF. For the CDR3, the DNA is TGTGCCAGCAGCGTAGTTGGGGCCTCTGGAAACACCATATATTTT.

The sample holds one count of this clone. The junction and the germline gene differ at one end; a read error may be behind it. The gene calls are TRBV7-9 and TRBJ2-7; the D gene is possibly TRBD2 (5 bases). CDR1 is SEHNR, CDR2 FQNEAQ, per germline (reference sequence). This CDR3 has 13 amino acids. CDR3 bases: TGTTCCAGCAGCTTAGAGGGAGTCTCCGAGCAGTACTTC. Translating gives CSSSLEGVSEQYF.

The V call is TRBV11-2, the J call TRBJ2-5, with 7 bases identical to TRBD2. The CDR3 extends over 12 amino acids. V gave up 1 base and J gave up 7 bases; unmatched junction bases: 0. The germline V gene has CDR1 SGHAT and CDR2 FQNNGV. CDR3 DNA: TGTGCCAGCAGCTTAGGCGGGGGGACCCAGTACTTC. This encodes CASSLGGGTQYF.

V and J are TRBV7-8 and TRBJ2-5; TRBD1 matches at 9 bases. CDR3 length: 15 amino acids. The J segment lost 5 bases and the V segment lost 5 bases, leaving 9 bases of the junction unmatched. CDR1 and CDR2 (germline): SGHVS, FQNEAQ. The CDR3 protein is CASSQRTGAVETQYF. DNA for the CDR3: TGTGCCAGCAGCCAACGGACAGGGGCTGTGGAGACCCAGTACTTC.

The chain employs TRBV7-9 and TRBJ2-5, with TRBD2 matching over 13 bases. The CDR3 contains 17 residues. V lost 4 bases, J lost 2 bases, and 7 bases stayed unmatched. The V gene's germline CDR1 is SEHNR and CDR2 FQNEAQ (reference sequence). Here the CDR3 DNA reads TGTGCCAGCAGCTGGGGACTAGCGGGATACGAACAAGAGACCCAGTACTTC. It specifies CASSWGLAGYEQETQYF.

This clone has a single count. The chain links TRBV18 to TRBJ1-1; TRBD1 agrees at 8 bases. This CDR3 is 15 amino acids long. From germline, CDR1 is KGHSH and CDR2 LQKENI. The trim removed 5 bases at V and 4 bases at J, leaving 9 bases unmatched. In nucleotides, the CDR3 is TGTGCCAGCTCAGCCGGACAGGGAATCGGCACTGAAGCTTTCTTT. Its translation is CASSAGQGIGTEAFF. The full variable domain, its missing parts supplied by reference TRBV18 and TRBJ1-1, is NAGVMQNPRHLVRRRGQEARLRCSPMKGHSHVYWYRQLPEEGLKFMVYLQKENIIDESGMPKERFSAEFPKEGPSILRIQQVVRGDSAAYFCASSAGQGIGTEAFFGQGTRLTVV.

The rearrangement joins TRBV7-8 to TRBJ1-6; D ambiguous. With 0 bases removed from V and 9 bases from J, the gap between germline ends came to 9 bases. This CDR3 has 14 residues. Germline V gene lookup returns CDR1 SGHVS and CDR2 FQNEAQ. DNA of the CDR3: TGTGCCAGCAGCTTAGCGTTGGAGGTTTCACCCCTCCACTTT. Translated, it gives CASSLALEVSPLHF.

The V and J genes are TRBV19 and TRBJ2-7; tentative D call: TRBD2 (5 bases). The V gene's germline CDR1 is LNHDA and CDR2 SQIVND (reference sequence). This CDR3 spans 14 amino acids. Trimming took 5 bases from V and 1 from J, leaving 12 bases between them. CDR3 residues: CASSSPGESYEQYF. The CDR3 coding sequence is TGTGCCAGTAGTTCACCCGGGGAATCCTACGAGCAGTACTTC.

The chain employs TRBV9 and TRBJ2-1, with 7 bases matching TRBD2. V shed 1 base, J shed 6 bases, and the junction held 4 bases outside the gene matches. Looked up from germline, CDR1 is SGDLS and CDR2 is YYNGEE. This CDR3 is 14 amino acids long. This CDR3 reads CASSVHGEGNEQFF. The CDR3 coding sequence is TGTGCCAGCAGCGTACACGGGGAGGGCAATGAGCAGTTCTTC.

For this clone: Germline and junction disagree at one end, which may indicate a read error. The CDR3 loop reads CASTHRDRGTSGANGLTF. The CDR3, as DNA: TGCGCCAGCACCCATCGGGACAGGGGGACTTCTGGGGCCAACGGCCTGACTTTC. The genes are TRBV5-1 and TRBJ2-6, with 11 bases that match TRBD1. This CDR3 is 18 amino acids long. Germline CDR1 is SGHRS and CDR2 is YFSETQ. The entire variable domain, with the rest obtained from reference TRBV5-1 and TRBJ2-6, is as follows: KAGVTQTPRYLIKTRGQQVTLSCSPISGHRSVSWYQQTPGQGLQFLFEYFSETQRNKGNFPGRFSGRQFSNSRSEMNVSTLELGDSALYLCASTHRDRGTSGANGLTFGAGSRLTVL.

This clone was counted once. The chain has TRBV19 and TRBJ2-1; 9 bases are shared with TRBD2. Trimming cost V 3 bases and J 8 bases; bases outside gene matches: 11. This CDR3 spans 16 amino acids. In germline, CDR1 is LNHDA, CDR2 SQIVND (reference sequence). Written as DNA, the CDR3 is TGTGCCAGTAGTATTCCCGGGCGGGAGGGCCGCGATGAGCAGTTCTTC. Amino acids: CASSIPGREGRDEQFF.

V gene TRBV2 combines with J gene TRBJ2-5; 7 bases align to TRBD1. CDR3 length equals 14 residues. Germline lookup yields CDR1 SNHLY and CDR2 FYNNEI. Losses at the gene ends were 4 bases for V and 5 bases for J; bases not matched to a gene: 7. CDR3 loop: CASSAQGSHETQYF. DNA of the CDR3: TGTGCCAGCAGTGCACAGGGGTCCCACGAGACCCAGTACTTC.

This clone was seen a few times. The gene calls are TRBV11-2 and TRBJ2-2, with unresolved D. Germline CDR1 and CDR2: SGHAT and FQNNGV. V was shortened by 1 base and J by 5 bases, with 8 bases between the two germline ends. This CDR3 has 14 residues. Here the CDR3 DNA reads TGTGCCAGCAGCTTAGCCCCCCCGACCGGGGAGCTGTTTTTT. Encoded protein: CASSLAPPTGELFF.

The chain joins TRBV5-4 to TRBJ2-7, with 9 bases lining up with TRBD2. Trimming took 0 bases from V and 0 from J; bases not matched to a gene: 4. The CDR3 is 16 residues long. Germline V gene lookup returns CDR1 SGHNT and CDR2 YYREEE (reference sequence). CDR3 in DNA: TGTGCCAGCAGCTTGGGGGGGCGGGAGGGCTCCTACGAGCAGTACTTC. It encodes CASSLGGREGSYEQYF.

The V gene is TRBV7-9, the J gene TRBJ2-7; a weak D match, TRBD1 (7 bases). Germline V gene sequence: CDR1 SEHNR, CDR2 FQNEAQ (reference sequence). The CDR3 runs to 12 residues. CDR3 DNA sequence: TGTTCCTGGGGGGACAGCGCCTACGAGCAGTACTTC. Protein sequence: CSWGDSAYEQYF.

The chain employs TRBV28 and TRBJ2-3; the match to TRBD1 covers 9 bases. V shed 2 bases, J shed 4 bases, and the junction held 4 bases outside the gene matches. CDR3 length equals 15 residues. Germline V lookup: CDR1 MDHEN, CDR2 SYDVKM. The CDR3 is CASSLNRGRSDTQYF. In DNA, the CDR3 is TGTGCCAGCAGTTTAAACAGGGGGCGCTCAGATACGCAGTATTTT.

This rearrangement joins TRBV28 to TRBJ1-1; 8 positions agree with TRBD1. This CDR3 is 14 amino acids long. The germline CDR1 and CDR2 sequences are MDHEN and SYDVKM. With V trimmed by 4 bases and J by 4 bases, 5 bases remained unmatched. CDR3 DNA: TGTGCCAGCAGTTCGACAGGGGCCGTCACTGAAGCTTTCTTT. Its protein is CASSSTGAVTEAFF.

This chain links TRBV28 with TRBJ1-5; unclear D gene. The germline gives CDR1 MDHEN, CDR2 SYDVKM. V dropped 3 bases and J dropped 6 bases, with 15 bases sitting between them. The length of the CDR3 is 15 residues. The CDR3, as DNA: TGTGCCAGCAGTTTGGGAGGGATCATTGGTCAGCCCCAGCATTTT. Residues: CASSLGGIIGQPQHF.

The V and J genes are TRBV6-1 and TRBJ2-7, with TRBD2 matching over 10 bases. V lost 3 bases, J lost 2 bases, and 13 bases stayed unmatched. The V gene's germline CDR1 is MNHNS and CDR2 SASEGT. The CDR3 spans 18 residues. The DNA for the CDR3 is TGTGCCAGCAGTGAGCTAGCGGGGGCCCACCGTCAAACCTACGAGCAGTACTTC. Translated: CASSELAGAHRQTYEQYF.

The J gene is TRBJ2-1, the V gene TRBV11-3; 9 nucleotides align to TRBD2. Germline trimming cut 1 base from V and 8 bases from J; bases unmatched to any gene: 9. The CDR3 is 16 residues long. Germline CDR1 and CDR2: SGHNT and YENEEA. CDR3 nucleotide sequence: TGTGCCAGCAGCTTAGTGGCGGGAGGGATTTCGGATGAGCAGTTCTTC. Its protein product is CASSLVAGGISDEQFF.

The rearrangement uses TRBV7-9 and TRBJ1-5; D gene uncertain. Between the trimmed V and J ends, which lost 6 bases and 0 bases, there was a span of 12 bases. The CDR3 is 15 amino acids. Germline V CDR1 and CDR2: SEHNR, FQNEAQ (reference sequence). The CDR3 sequence is CASSSEGYSNQPQHF. CDR3 bases: TGTGCCAGCAGTTCAGAGGGATATAGCAATCAGCCCCAGCATTTT.

This clone has just a few counts. The chain employs TRBV23-1 and TRBJ1-6; D may be TRBD1 (5 bases). TRBV23-1 is assigned to the ORF class and has an uncertain function. The CDR3 loop spans 16 amino acids. The V end lost 7 bases, the J end lost 8 bases, and 21 bases lay between the germline ends. CDR3 bases: TGCGCCAGCATTTCTCGAAGGAGATGGGGGGATTCACCCCTCCACTTT. Translated: CASISRRRWGDSPLHF.

This rearrangement joins TRBV9 to TRBJ2-7, with D unresolved. Trimming left V 0 bases short and J 2 bases short, with 9 bases between. The CDR3 runs 14 residues. The germline CDR1 and CDR2 sequences are SGDLS and YYNGEE. Here the CDR3 DNA reads TGTGCCAGCAGCGTAGGGTACAAACCCTACGAGCAGTACTTC. Protein: CASSVGYKPYEQYF.